This T cell receptor (beta chain) was retrieved from a study of blood T cell repertoires in COVID-19. Across the study: Material from acute and convalescent COVID-19 was sourced from the United States, Italy and Spain.

In the authors' methods: From reference gene primer amplification, estimates of nucleated cell counts were derived. Only in-frame clones appear in the TCRdb table, and some are missing; sequencing was by immunoSEQ multiplex PCR. That table gives V, J and clone size, and the DNA gave D and trimming. The sample lists some 200,000 clones; roughly nine tenths were seen once. This CDR3 region has 16 residues. Between the trimmed V and J ends, which lost 1 base and 0 bases, there was a span of 10 bases. Germline assignment: CDR1 LGHDT and CDR2 YNNKEL (reference sequence). Specimen: peripheral blood. The TCR sequence derives from a woman aged 50 to 60 with acute or convalescent COVID-19. This chain uses TRBV3-1 (or the pseudogene TRBV3-2) with TRBJ1-5; D is unclear. In DNA form, the CDR3 reads TGTGCCAGCAGCCAAGGGATAGCTTATAGCAATCAGCCCCAGCATTTT. Amino acid sequence: CASSQGIAYSNQPQHF.